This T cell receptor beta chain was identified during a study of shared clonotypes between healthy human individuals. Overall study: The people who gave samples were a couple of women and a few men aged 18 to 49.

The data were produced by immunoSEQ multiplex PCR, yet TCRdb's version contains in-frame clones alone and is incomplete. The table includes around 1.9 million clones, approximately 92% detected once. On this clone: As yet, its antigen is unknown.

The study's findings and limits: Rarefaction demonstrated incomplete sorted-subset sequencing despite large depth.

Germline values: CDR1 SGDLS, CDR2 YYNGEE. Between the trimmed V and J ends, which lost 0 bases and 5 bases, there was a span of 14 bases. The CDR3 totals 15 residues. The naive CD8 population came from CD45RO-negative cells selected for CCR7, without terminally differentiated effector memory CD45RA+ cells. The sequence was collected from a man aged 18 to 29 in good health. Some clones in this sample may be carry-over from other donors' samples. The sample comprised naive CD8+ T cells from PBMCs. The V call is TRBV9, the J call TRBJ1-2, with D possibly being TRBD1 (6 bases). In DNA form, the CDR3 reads TGTGCCAGCAGCGTAGGCAGGGGAGATTGGTATGGCTACACCTTC. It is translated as CASSVGRGDWYGYTF.